What follows are 3 T cell receptor beta chains derived from one specimen sequenced in a study of blood T cell repertoires in COVID-19. Produced via immunoSEQ multiplex PCR; TCRdb's table is partial and in-frame only. Of 150,000 to 200,000 clones in the sample, roughly 80% were seen once. Source material: peripheral blood. These receptors came from a man in his 60s with active or convalescent COVID-19.

The chain has TRBV4-3 and TRBJ1-5; D is uncertain. Germline-derived CDR1 and CDR2 are LGHNA and YSLEER. The CDR3 has 15 residues. V was clipped by 4 bases and J by 5 bases, with 15 bases between them. CDR3 sequence reads: CASSLSWTGDQPQHF. CDR3 DNA sequence: TGCGCCAGCAGCCTCTCTTGGACTGGGGATCAGCCCCAGCATTTT.

The chain recombines TRBV5-1 with TRBJ1-2; 9 bases are shared with TRBD1. This CDR3 comprises 17 residues. The ends lost 4 bases at V and 1 base at J; junction bases unmatched: 11. Germline CDR1 reads SGHRS; CDR2 reads YFSETQ. This CDR3 reads CASSHGQGTGINYGYTF. Written as DNA, the CDR3 is TGCGCCAGCAGCCATGGACAGGGGACGGGGATTAACTATGGCTACACCTTC.

The genes are TRBV30 and TRBJ1-5; tentative D call: TRBD1 (6 bases). V was pared by 5 bases and J by 6 bases, with 14 bases between. This CDR3 is built from 13 residues. CDR1 is GTSNPN and CDR2 is SVGIG in the germline V gene (reference sequence). DNA of the CDR3: TGTGCCTGGGCACAGGGAAGTGTTCAGCCCCAGCATTTT. Translation: CAWAQGSVQPQHF.